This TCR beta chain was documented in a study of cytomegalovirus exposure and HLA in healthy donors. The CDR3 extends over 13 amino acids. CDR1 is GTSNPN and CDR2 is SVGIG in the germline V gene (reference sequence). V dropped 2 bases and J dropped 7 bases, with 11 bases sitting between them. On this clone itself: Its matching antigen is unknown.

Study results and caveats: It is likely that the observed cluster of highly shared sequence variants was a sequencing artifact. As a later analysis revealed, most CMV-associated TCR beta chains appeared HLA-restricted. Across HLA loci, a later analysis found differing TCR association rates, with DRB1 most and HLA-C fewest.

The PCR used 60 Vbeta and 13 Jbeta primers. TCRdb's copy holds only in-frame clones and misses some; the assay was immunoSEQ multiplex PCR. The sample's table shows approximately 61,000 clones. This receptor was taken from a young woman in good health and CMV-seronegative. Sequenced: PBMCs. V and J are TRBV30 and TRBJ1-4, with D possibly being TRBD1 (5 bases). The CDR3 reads CAWSYKGAEKLFF. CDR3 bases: TGTGCCTGGAGTTACAAAGGGGCTGAAAAACTGTTTTTT.